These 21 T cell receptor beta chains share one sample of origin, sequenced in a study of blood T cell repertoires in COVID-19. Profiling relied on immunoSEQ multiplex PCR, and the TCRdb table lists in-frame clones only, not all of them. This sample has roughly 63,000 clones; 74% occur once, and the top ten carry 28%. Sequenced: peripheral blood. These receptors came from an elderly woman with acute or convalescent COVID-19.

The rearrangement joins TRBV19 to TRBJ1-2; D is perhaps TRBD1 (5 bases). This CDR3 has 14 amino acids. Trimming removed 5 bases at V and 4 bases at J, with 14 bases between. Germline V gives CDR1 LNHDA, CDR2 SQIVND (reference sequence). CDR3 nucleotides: TGTGCCAGTAGTTTTCAGGGATCCTCCTATGGCTACACCTTC. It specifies CASSFQGSSYGYTF. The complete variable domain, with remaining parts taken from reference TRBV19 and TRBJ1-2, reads DGGITQSPKYLFRKEGQNVTLSCEQNLNHDAMYWYRQDPGQGLRLIYYSQIVNDFQKGDIAEGYSVSREKKESFPLTVTSAQKNPTAFYLCASSFQGSSYGYTFGSGTRLTVV.

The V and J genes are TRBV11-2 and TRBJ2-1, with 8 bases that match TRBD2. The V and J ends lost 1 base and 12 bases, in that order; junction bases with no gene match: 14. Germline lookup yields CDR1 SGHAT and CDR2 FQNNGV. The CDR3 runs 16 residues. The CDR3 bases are TGTGCCAGCAGCTTAGGGGCCCCGACTAGCGCGACGACGCAGTTCTTC. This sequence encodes CASSLGAPTSATTQFF.

DNA for the CDR3: TGCAGTGCTAGTCGATCGGTGATCCACGGCACCGGGGAGCTGTTTTTT. This translates into CSASRSVIHGTGELFF. V and J are TRBV20-1 and TRBJ2-2; D is ambiguous. CDR3 length equals 16 residues. With 3 bases removed from V and 4 bases from J, the gap between germline ends came to 18 bases. Germline CDR1 DFQATT, CDR2 SNEGSKA (reference sequence).

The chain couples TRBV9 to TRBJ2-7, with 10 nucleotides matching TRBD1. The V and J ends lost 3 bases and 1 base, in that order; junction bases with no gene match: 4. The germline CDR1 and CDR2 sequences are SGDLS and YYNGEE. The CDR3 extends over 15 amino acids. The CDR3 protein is CASSEGTGVSYEQYF. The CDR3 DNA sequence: TGTGCCAGCAGCGAGGGGACAGGGGTGTCCTACGAGCAGTACTTC. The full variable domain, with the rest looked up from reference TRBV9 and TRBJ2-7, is DSGVTQTPKHLITATGQRVTLRCSPRSGDLSVYWYQQSLDQGLQFLIQYYNGEERAKGNILERFSAQQFPDLHSELNLSSLELGDSALYFCASSEGTGVSYEQYFGPGTRLTVT.

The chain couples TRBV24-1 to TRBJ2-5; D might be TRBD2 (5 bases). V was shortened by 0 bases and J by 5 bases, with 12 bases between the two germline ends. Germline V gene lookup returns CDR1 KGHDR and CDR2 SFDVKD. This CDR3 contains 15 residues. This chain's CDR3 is CATSDLMAGGETQYF. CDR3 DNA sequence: TGTGCCACCAGTGATTTGATGGCAGGCGGGGAGACCCAGTACTTC.

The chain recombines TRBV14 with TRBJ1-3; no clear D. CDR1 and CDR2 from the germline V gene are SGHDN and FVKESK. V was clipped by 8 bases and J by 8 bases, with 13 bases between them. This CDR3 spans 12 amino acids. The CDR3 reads CASGMSQDTIYF. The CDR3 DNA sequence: TGTGCCAGCGGCATGAGCCAGGACACCATATATTTT.

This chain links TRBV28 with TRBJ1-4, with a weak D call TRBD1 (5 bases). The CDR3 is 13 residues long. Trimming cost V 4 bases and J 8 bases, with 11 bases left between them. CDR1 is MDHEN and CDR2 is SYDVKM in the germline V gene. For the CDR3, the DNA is TGTGCCAGCAGTTCCTATAGGACAGAAAAACTGTTTTTT. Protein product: CASSSYRTEKLFF. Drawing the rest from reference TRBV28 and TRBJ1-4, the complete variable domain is DVKVTQSSRYLVKRTGEKVFLECVQDMDHENMFWYRQDPGLGLRLIYFSYDVKMKEKGDIPEGYSVSREKKERFSLILESASTNQTSMYLCASSSYRTEKLFFGSGTQLSVL.

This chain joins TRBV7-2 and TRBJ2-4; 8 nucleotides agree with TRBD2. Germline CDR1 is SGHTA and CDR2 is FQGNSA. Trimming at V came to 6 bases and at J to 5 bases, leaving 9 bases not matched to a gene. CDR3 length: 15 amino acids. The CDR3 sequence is CASSSLAGRQNIQYF. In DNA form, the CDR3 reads TGTGCCAGCAGTTCGTTAGCGGGACGCCAAAACATTCAGTACTTC.

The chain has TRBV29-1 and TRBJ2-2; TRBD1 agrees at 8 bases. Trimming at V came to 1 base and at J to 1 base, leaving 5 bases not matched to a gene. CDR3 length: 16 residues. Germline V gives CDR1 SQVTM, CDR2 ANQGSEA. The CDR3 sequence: CSVEGRDRMNTGELFF. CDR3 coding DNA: TGCAGCGTTGAAGGACGGGACAGGATGAACACCGGGGAGCTGTTTTTT.

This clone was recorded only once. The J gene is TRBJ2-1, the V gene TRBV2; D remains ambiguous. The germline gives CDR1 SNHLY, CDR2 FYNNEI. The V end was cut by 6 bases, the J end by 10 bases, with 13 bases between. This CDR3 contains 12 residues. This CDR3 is CASSYPTGEQFF. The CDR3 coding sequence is TGTGCCAGCAGCTATCCGACTGGAGAGCAGTTCTTC.

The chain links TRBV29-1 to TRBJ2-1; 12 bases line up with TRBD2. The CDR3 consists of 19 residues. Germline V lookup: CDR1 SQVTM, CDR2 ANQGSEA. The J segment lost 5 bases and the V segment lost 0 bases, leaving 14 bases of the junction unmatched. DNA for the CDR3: TGCAGCGTTGAAGATTTATTGAGCCTAGCGGGAGGGCCGGACAATGAGCAGTTCTTC. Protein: CSVEDLLSLAGGPDNEQFF.

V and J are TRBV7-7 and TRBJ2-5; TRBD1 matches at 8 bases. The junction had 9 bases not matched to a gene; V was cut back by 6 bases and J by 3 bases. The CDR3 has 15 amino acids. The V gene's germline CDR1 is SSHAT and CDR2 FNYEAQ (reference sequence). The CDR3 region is CASSSGTGREETQYF. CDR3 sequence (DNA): TGTGCCAGCAGTTCCGGGACAGGACGGGAAGAGACCCAGTACTTC. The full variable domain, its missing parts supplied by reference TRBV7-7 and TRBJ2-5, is GAGVSQSPRYKVTKRGQDVTLRCDPISSHATLYWYQQALGQGPEFLTYFNYEAQPDKSGLPSDRFSAERPEGSISTLTIQRTEQRDSAMYRCASSSGTGREETQYFGPGTRLLVL.

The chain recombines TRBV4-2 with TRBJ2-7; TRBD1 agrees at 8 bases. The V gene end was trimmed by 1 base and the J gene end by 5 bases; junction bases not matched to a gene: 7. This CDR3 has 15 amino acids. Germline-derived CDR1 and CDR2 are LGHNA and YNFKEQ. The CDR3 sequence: CASSQALDRGHEQYF. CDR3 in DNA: TGTGCCAGCAGCCAAGCCCTTGACAGGGGCCACGAGCAGTACTTC.

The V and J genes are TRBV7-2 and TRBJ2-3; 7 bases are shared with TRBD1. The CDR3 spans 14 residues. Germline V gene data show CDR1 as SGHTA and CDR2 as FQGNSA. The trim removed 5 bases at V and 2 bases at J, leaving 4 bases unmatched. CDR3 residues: CASSRDRYTDTQYF. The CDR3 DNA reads TGTGCCAGCAGCCGGGACAGATACACAGATACGCAGTATTTT.

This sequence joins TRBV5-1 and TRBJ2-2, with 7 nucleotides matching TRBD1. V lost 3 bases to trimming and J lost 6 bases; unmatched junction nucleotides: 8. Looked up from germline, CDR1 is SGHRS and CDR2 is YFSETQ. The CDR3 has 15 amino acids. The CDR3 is CASSSGQTGPGELFF. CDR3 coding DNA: TGCGCCAGCAGCTCGGGACAGACAGGCCCCGGGGAGCTGTTTTTT. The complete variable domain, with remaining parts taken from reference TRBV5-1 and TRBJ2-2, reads KAGVTQTPRYLIKTRGQQVTLSCSPISGHRSVSWYQQTPGQGLQFLFEYFSETQRNKGNFPGRFSGRQFSNSRSEMNVSTLELGDSALYLCASSSGQTGPGELFFGEGSRLTVL.

The CDR3 DNA sequence: TGTGCCAGCAGCCAAGCAGGGACAGGGTCGGGCTATGGCTACACCTTC. Translated, it gives CASSQAGTGSGYGYTF. This chain joins TRBV3-1 (or the pseudogene TRBV3-2) and TRBJ1-2; 9 nucleotides agree with TRBD1. CDR3 length: 16 amino acids. After removal of 1 base from V and 4 bases from J, the junction contained 7 bases not matched to a gene. Germline values: CDR1 LGHDT, CDR2 YNNKEL (reference sequence).

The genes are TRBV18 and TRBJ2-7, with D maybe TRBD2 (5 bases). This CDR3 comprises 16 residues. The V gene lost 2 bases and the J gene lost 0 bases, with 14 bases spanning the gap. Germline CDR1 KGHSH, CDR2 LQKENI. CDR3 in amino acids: CASSPMFSGYSYEQYF. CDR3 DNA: TGTGCCAGCTCACCAATGTTTTCGGGATACTCCTACGAGCAGTACTTC.

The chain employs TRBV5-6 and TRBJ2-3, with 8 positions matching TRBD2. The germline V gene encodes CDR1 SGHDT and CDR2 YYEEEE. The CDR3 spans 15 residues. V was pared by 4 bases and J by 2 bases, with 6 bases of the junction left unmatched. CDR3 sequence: CASSKKRGNTDTQYF. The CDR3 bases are TGTGCCAGCAGCAAAAAGCGGGGGAACACAGATACGCAGTATTTT.

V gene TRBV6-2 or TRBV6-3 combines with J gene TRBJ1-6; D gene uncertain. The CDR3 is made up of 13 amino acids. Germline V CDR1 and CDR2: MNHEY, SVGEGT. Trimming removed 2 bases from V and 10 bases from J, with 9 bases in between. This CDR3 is CASSYSGESPLHF. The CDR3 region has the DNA TGTGCCAGCAGTTACAGCGGGGAATCACCCCTCCACTTT.

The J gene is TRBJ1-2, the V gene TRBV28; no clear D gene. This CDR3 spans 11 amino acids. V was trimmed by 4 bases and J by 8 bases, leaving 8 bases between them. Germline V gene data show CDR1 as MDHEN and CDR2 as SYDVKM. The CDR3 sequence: CASSSLGGYTF. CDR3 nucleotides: TGTGCCAGCAGTTCCCTCGGGGGCTACACCTTC.

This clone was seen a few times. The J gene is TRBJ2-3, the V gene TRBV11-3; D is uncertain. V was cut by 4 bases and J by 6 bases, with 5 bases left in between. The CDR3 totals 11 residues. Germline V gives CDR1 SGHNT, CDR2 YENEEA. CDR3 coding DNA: TGTGCCAGCAGCTGGGCGGATACGCAGTATTTT. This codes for CASSWADTQYF.